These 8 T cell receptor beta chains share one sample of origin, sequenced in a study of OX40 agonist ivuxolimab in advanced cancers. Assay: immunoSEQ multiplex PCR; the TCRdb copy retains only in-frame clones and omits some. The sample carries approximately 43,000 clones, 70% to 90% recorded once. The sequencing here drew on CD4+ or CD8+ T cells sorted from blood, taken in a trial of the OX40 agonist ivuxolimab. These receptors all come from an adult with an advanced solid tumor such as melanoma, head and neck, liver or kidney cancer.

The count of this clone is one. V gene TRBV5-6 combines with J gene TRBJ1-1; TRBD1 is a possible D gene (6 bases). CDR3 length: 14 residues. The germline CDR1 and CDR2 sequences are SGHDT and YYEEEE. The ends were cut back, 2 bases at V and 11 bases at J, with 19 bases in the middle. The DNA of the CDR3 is TGTGCCAGCAGCTTCCGGGCAAGAGGGACAAGGGCTTTCTTT. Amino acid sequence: CASSFRARGTRAFF.

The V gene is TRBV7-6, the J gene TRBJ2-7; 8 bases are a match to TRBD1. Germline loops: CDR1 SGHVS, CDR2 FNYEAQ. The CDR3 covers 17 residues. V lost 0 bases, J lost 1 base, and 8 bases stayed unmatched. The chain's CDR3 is CASSLAQWTGLSYEQYF. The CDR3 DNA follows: TGTGCCAGCAGCTTAGCGCAGTGGACAGGGTTATCCTACGAGCAGTACTTC.

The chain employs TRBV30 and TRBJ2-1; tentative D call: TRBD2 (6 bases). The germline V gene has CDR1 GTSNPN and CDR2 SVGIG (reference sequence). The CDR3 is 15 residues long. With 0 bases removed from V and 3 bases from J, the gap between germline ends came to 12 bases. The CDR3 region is CAWSVPTRGYNEQFF. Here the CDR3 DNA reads TGTGCCTGGAGTGTACCCACGCGGGGCTACAATGAGCAGTTCTTC.

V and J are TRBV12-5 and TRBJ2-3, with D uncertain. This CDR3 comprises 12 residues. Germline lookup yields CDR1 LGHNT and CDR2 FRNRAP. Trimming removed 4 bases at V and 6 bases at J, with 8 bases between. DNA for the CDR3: TGTGCTAGTGGTTCGATAGTGGATACGCAGTATTTT. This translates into CASGSIVDTQYF.

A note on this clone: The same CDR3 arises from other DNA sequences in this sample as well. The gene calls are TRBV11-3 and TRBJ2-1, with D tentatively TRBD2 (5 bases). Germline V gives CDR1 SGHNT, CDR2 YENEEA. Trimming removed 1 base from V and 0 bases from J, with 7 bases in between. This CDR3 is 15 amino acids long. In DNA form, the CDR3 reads TGTGCCAGCAGCTTAGCGGGAAGCTCCTACAATGAGCAGTTCTTC. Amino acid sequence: CASSLAGSSYNEQFF.

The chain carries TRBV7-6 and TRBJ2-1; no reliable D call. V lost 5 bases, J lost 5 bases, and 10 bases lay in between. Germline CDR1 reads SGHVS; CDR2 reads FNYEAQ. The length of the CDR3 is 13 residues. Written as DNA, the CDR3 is TGTGCCAGCAGCCCCCGACACAACAATGAGCAGTTCTTC. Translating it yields CASSPRHNNEQFF.

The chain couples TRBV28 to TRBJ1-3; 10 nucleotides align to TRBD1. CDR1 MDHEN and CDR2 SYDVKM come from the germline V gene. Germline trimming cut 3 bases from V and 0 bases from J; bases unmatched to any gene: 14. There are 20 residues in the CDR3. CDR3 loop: CASSLGGFGTGVASGNTIYF. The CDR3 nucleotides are TGTGCCAGCAGTTTGGGGGGTTTTGGGACAGGGGTCGCCTCTGGAAACACCATATATTTT. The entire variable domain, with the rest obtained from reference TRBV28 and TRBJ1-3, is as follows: DVKVTQSSRYLVKRTGEKVFLECVQDMDHENMFWYRQDPGLGLRLIYFSYDVKMKEKGDIPEGYSVSREKKERFSLILESASTNQTSMYLCASSLGGFGTGVASGNTIYFGEGSWLTVV.

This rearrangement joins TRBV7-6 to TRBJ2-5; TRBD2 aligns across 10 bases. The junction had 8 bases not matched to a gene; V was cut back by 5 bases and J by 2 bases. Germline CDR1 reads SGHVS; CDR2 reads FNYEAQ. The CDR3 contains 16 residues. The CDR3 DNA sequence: TGTGCCAGCAGCCGCGGTAGCGGGAGGCCACAAGAGACCCAGTACTTC. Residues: CASSRGSGRPQETQYF.